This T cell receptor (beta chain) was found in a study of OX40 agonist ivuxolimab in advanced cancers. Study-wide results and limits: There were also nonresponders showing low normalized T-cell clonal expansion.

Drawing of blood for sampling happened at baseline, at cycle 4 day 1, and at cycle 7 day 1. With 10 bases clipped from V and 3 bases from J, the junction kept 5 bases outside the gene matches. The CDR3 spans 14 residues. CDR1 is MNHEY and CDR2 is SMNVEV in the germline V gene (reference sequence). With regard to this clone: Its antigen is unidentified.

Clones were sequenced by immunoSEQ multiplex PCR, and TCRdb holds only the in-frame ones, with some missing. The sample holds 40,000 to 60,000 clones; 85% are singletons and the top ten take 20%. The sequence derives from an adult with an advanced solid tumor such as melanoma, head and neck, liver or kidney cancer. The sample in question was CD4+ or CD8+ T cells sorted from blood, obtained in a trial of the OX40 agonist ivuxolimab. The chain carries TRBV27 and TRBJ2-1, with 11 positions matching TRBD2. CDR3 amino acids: CATTSGGLYNEQFF. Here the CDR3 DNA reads TGTGCCACCACTAGCGGGGGCCTCTACAATGAGCAGTTCTTC.